The 8 T cell receptor beta chains reported below all come from one sample, sequenced in a study of T cells after yellow fever vaccination. MiXCR, run by TCRdb on the 5' RACE reads, gives a single entry per CDR3 protein. This sample has about 550,000 distinct CDR3 sequences, with under 25% found just once. The sequencing used PBMCs, collected 15 days after the yellow fever booster vaccination. The receptor set was obtained from a man younger than 40 who received the YFV17D yellow fever vaccine.

This clonotype was counted a few times. The chain combines TRBV7-2 with TRBJ2-1; 9 bases are shared with TRBD2. Trimming cost V 8 bases and J 9 bases; bases outside gene matches: 14. This CDR3 contains 15 residues. In germline, CDR1 is SGHTA, CDR2 FQGNSA. CDR3 region: CASVFSGRMRAEQFF. CDR3 DNA: TGTGCCAGCGTATTCAGCGGGAGGATGCGAGCTGAGCAGTTCTTC. The whole variable domain, remainder taken from reference TRBV7-2 and TRBJ2-1, is GAGVSQSPSNKVTEKGKDVELRCDPISGHTALYWYRQSLGQGLEFLIYFQGNSAPDKSGLPSDRFSAERTGGSVSTLTIQRTQQEDSAVYLCASVFSGRMRAEQFFGPGTRLTVL.

This clonotype turned up a few times. A read error may explain this, as a much larger clone is one base away. The chain links TRBV7-2 to TRBJ2-7; D is uncertain. V was trimmed by 1 base and J by 2 bases, leaving 6 bases between them. Germline CDR1 SGHTA, CDR2 FQGNSA. CDR3 length equals 13 residues. CDR3: CASSLDETYEQYF. The CDR3 nucleotides are TGTGCCAGCAGCTTAGACGAGACCTACGAGCAGTACTTC. The full variable domain, rest sourced from reference TRBV7-2 and TRBJ2-7, is GAGVSQSPSNKVTEKGKDVELRCDPISGHTALYWYRQSLGQGLEFLIYFQGNSAPDKSGLPSDRFSAERTGGSVSTLTIQRTQQEDSAVYLCASSLDETYEQYFGPGTRLTVT.

V and J are TRBV7-2 and TRBJ2-1; 12 nucleotides match TRBD2. V gave up 3 bases and J gave up 6 bases; unmatched junction bases: 3. CDR1 is SGHTA, CDR2 FQGNSA, per germline. This CDR3 contains 15 residues. The CDR3 DNA reads TGTGCCAGCAGCTTCCTAGCGGGAGGGACCAATGAGCAGTTCTTC. It encodes CASSFLAGGTNEQFF.

This sequence joins TRBV7-2 and TRBJ2-2; D may be TRBD2 (5 bases). V lost 5 bases, J lost 5 bases, and 12 bases lay in between. Germline V gene sequence: CDR1 SGHTA, CDR2 FQGNSA. The CDR3 totals 14 residues. CDR3 sequence (DNA): TGTGCCAGCAGCGCGAGAGGGTTTACCGGGGAGCTGTTTTTT. Amino acids: CASSARGFTGELFF.

The sample holds a few counts of this clonotype. V gene TRBV9 combines with J gene TRBJ1-6; TRBD1 is a possible D gene (5 bases). Germline CDR1 SGDLS, CDR2 YYNGEE. Trimming shortened V by 2 bases and J by 0 bases, and 9 bases separated the two germline ends. This CDR3 contains 16 residues. The CDR3, as DNA: TGTGCCAGCAGCGTGGGACCGAACTCCTATAATTCACCCCTCCACTTT. Residues: CASSVGPNSYNSPLHF.

This clonotype was observed at least ten times. The CDR3 sequence is CASSYSSLANYEQYF. The DNA for the CDR3 is TGTGCCAGCAGTTACTCGAGTTTGGCAAACTACGAGCAGTACTTC. J is TRBJ2-7 and V is TRBV6-5; D unresolved. V lost 0 bases and J 3 bases, leaving 12 bases between the germline ends. Germline CDR1 reads MNHEY; CDR2 reads SVGAGI. The CDR3 is 15 amino acids.

The chain links TRBV29-1 to TRBJ2-1; D possibly corresponds to TRBD2 (5 bases). The germline V gene has CDR1 SQVTM and CDR2 ANQGSEA. The CDR3 totals 12 residues. V shed 5 bases and J shed 7 bases, with 12 bases lying between them. CDR3 amino acids: CSVRTTRNEQFF. The CDR3 bases are TGCAGCGTTCGAACTACTAGGAATGAGCAGTTCTTC.

The chain combines TRBV24-1 with TRBJ2-1; possibly TRBD2 for D (6 bases). The length of the CDR3 is 16 residues. V gave up 6 bases and J gave up 2 bases, with 16 bases separating them. Germline V lookup: CDR1 KGHDR, CDR2 SFDVKD. CDR3 DNA: TGTGCCACCAGTTCGGCGGGGATTGTCGCCTACAATGAGCAGTTCTTC. Translated, it gives CATSSAGIVAYNEQFF.